This entry describes one T cell receptor (beta chain). The sample comes from a study of blood T cell repertoires in COVID-19. V was pared by 2 bases and J by 3 bases, with 2 bases of the junction left unmatched. The CDR3 extends over 15 amino acids. Germline CDR1 MNHEY, CDR2 SMNVEV (reference sequence). The repertoire was sequenced with immunoSEQ multiplex PCR; TCRdb's copy has only in-frame clones and lacks some. This table has 65,000 to 100,000 clones, approximately 84% appearing once. The clonotype originates from a human donor in a cohort sampled during active COVID-19. The specimen sequenced was peripheral blood. The rearrangement uses TRBV27 and TRBJ2-5; TRBD2 matches 11 bases. CDR3 sequence: CASSLTSGGKETQYF. The CDR3 DNA follows: TGTGCCAGCAGTTTAACTAGCGGGGGAAAAGAGACCCAGTACTTC.